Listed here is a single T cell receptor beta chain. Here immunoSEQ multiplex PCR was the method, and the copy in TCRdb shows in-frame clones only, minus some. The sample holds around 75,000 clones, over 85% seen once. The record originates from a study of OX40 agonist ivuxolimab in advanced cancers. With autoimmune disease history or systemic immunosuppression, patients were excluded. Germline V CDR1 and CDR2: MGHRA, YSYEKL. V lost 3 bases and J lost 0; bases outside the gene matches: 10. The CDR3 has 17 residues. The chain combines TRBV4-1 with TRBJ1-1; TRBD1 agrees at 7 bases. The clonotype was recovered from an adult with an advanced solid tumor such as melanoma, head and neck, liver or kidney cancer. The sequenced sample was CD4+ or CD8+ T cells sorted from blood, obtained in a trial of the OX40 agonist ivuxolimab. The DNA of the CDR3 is TGCGCCAGCAGCCATTCCGGACAGGCCATGCTGAACACTGAAGCTTTCTTT. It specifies CASSHSGQAMLNTEAFF.